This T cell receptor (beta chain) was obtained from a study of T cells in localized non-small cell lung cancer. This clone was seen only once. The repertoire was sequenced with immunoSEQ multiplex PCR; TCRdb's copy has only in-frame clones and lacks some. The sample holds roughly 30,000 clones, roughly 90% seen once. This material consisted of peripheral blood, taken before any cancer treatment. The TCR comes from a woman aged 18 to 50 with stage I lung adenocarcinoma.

CDR3: CASTSGGFMTEAFF. The CDR3, as DNA: TGTGCCAGCACTAGTGGGGGGTTCATGACTGAAGCTTTCTTT. This chain uses TRBV6-1 with TRBJ1-1, with D possibly TRBD1 on 5 matching bases. V was cut by 7 bases and J by 5 bases, with 17 bases left in between. Germline V gene sequence: CDR1 MNHNS, CDR2 SASEGT. This CDR3 is 14 amino acids long.